This TCR beta chain was sequenced during a study of cytomegalovirus exposure and HLA in healthy donors. As for the study in general: Membership in the Caucasian-associated ancestry cluster was found for around 85% of fewer than 450 genotyped donors.

The CDR3 runs to 13 residues. CDR1 and CDR2 from the germline V gene are GTSNPN and SVGIG (reference sequence). The V end lost 2 bases, the J end lost 5 bases, and 9 bases lay between the germline ends. This PCR relied on a set of 60 Vbeta primers and 13 Jbeta primers. Produced via immunoSEQ multiplex PCR; TCRdb's table is partial and in-frame only. This repertoire shows about 180,000 clones, around 80% found once; its top ten account for less than 1.5%. As to this clone: Its cognate antigen is unknown.

Study-wide findings and caveats: Diagnosis of cytomegalovirus status made by the classifier reportedly showed high specificity and sensitivity.

The chain uses TRBV30 and TRBJ2-2; D is unresolved. The sequencing input was PBMCs. The clonotype comes from a girl between 10 and 17 years old in good health and CMV-seropositive. CDR3 DNA sequence: TGTGCCTGGAGTCCCACAGATACCGGGGAGCTGTTTTTT. It encodes CAWSPTDTGELFF.